Following are 11 T cell receptor beta chains from one sample sequenced in a study of response to subunit inactivated influenza vaccine listed by TCRdb under 2018. Library construction relied on RT-PCR. Reads for this sample came from an Illumina HiSeq 2500. TCRdb reprocessing: public reads trimmed at Q25 with fastp, clones called with MiXCR, in-frame beta chains kept. Duplicate CDR3 protein sequences are folded into a single record with the most common DNA and genes. A total of about 610,000 distinct CDR3 sequences appear in this sample, about 14% of them only once. 8.5% to 14% of the sample goes to the ten largest clones. The sequencing here drew on PBMCs from blood, taken roughly 12 days after vaccination. The receptor set was obtained from a man aged 45-65 years who received an inactivated influenza vaccine. Donor details come from another sample of the same person, matched by shared clones.

This clonotype was detected a few times. The chain couples TRBV11-2 to TRBJ2-7, with TRBD1 identical over 9 bases. In germline, CDR1 is SGHAT, CDR2 FQNNGV. Germline trimming cut 5 bases from V and 3 bases from J; bases unmatched to any gene: 20. This CDR3 has 19 amino acids. The CDR3 reads CASSAGQGMRQYAFYEQYF. The CDR3 region has the DNA TGTGCCAGCAGCGCGGGACAGGGAATGCGGCAATATGCTTTCTACGAGCAGTACTTC.

This chain joins TRBV10-1 and TRBJ2-1; 7 positions agree with TRBD2. The CDR3 extends over 18 amino acids. V dropped 3 bases and J dropped 3; count of bases not matched to a gene: 14. CDR1 is WNHNN and CDR2 is SYGVQD in the germline V gene (reference sequence). The CDR3 region is CASSDPQGPGGDYNEQFF. The CDR3 coding sequence is TGCGCCAGCAGTGACCCCCAGGGACCGGGGGGAGACTACAATGAGCAGTTCTTC.

The J gene is TRBJ2-1, the V gene TRBV6-2 or TRBV6-3, with D possibly being TRBD2 (6 bases). The CDR3 is 15 amino acids. The germline gives CDR1 MNHEY, CDR2 SVGEGT. Trimming pared 0 bases from V and 4 bases from J, leaving 10 bases between. The CDR3 nucleotides read TGTGCCAGCAGTTACTCCCCCGGGGGTTACAATGAGCAGTTCTTC. Protein product: CASSYSPGGYNEQFF.

This clonotype was counted only a few times. The rearrangement uses TRBV6-5 and TRBJ2-1; weak D call: TRBD1 (6 bases). The length of the CDR3 is 11 residues. Trimming cost V 6 bases and J 13 bases, with 13 bases left between them. Germline assignment: CDR1 MNHEY and CDR2 SVGAGI. In DNA form, the CDR3 reads TGTGCCAGCAGCCAACAGGGAGTACAGTTCTTC. This sequence encodes CASSQQGVQFF.

The V gene is TRBV5-1, the J gene TRBJ2-2; no reliable D call. The CDR3 has 17 residues. The V gene lost 0 bases and the J gene lost 6 bases, with 18 bases spanning the gap. Germline CDR1 is SGHRS and CDR2 is YFSETQ. CDR3 region: CASSLESSGTMAGELFF. The CDR3 DNA reads TGCGCCAGCAGCTTGGAATCTTCGGGCACCATGGCCGGGGAGCTGTTTTTT.

This clonotype was seen more than once but under ten times. This chain connects TRBV25-1 to TRBJ2-1; 14 bases agree with TRBD2. The CDR3 sequence is 15 residues long. J was trimmed by 8 bases and V by 2 bases; bases with no gene match: 2. Germline loops: CDR1 MGHDK, CDR2 SYGVNS. The DNA of the CDR3 is TGTGCCAGCAGTGAAGGACTAGCGGGAGGCTATGAGCAGTTCTTC. Translated, it gives CASSEGLAGGYEQFF.

The chain employs TRBV6-2 or TRBV6-3 and TRBJ2-5; 8 nucleotides line up with TRBD1. The CDR3 spans 13 residues. The V segment lost 6 bases and the J segment 3 bases; nucleotides outside the gene matches: 3. CDR1 and CDR2 (germline): MNHEY, SVGEGT. CDR3 residues: CASRQQGEETQYF. The CDR3 nucleotides are TGTGCCAGCAGACAACAGGGGGAAGAGACCCAGTACTTC.

Many counts were recorded for this clonotype. The chain joins TRBV11-2 to TRBJ1-1, with TRBD1 as a possible D gene (5 bases). CDR3 length equals 14 residues. Deletions cut 1 base from V and 5 bases from J, with 11 bases between. Germline CDR1 reads SGHAT; CDR2 reads FQNNGV. The CDR3 spells CASSLVGGSTEAFF. CDR3 DNA: TGTGCCAGCAGCTTAGTTGGGGGGTCGACTGAAGCTTTCTTT.

V usage is TRBV28 and J usage is TRBJ2-7; D may be TRBD2 (5 bases). Trimming took 6 bases from V and 6 from J, leaving 15 bases between them. This CDR3 comprises 13 residues. Per the germline V gene, CDR1 is MDHEN and CDR2 is SYDVKM. This CDR3 is CASSPGRGVEQYF. The CDR3 DNA reads as TGTGCCAGCAGCCCTGGACGGGGAGTCGAGCAGTACTTC.

The V and J genes are TRBV5-1 and TRBJ2-5; the match to TRBD2 covers 8 bases. Germline lookup yields CDR1 SGHRS and CDR2 YFSETQ. The length of the CDR3 is 16 residues. Trimming cost V 3 bases and J 1 base; bases outside gene matches: 8. In DNA form, the CDR3 reads TGCGCCAGCAGCTCCATGACTAGCGCCTCCCAAGAGACCCAGTACTTC. Translating it yields CASSSMTSASQETQYF.

V is TRBV5-1 and J is TRBJ2-5; D remains unclear. The V gene's germline CDR1 is SGHRS and CDR2 YFSETQ. V was trimmed by 0 bases and J by 4 bases, leaving 10 bases between them. CDR3 length equals 14 residues. CDR3 region: CASSLAGYGETQYF. For the CDR3, the DNA is TGCGCCAGCAGCTTGGCCGGGTACGGAGAGACCCAGTACTTC.